This passage covers 24 T cell receptor beta chains from one sample sequenced in a study of neoadjuvant nivolumab and ipilimumab in lung cancer. Measured with immunoSEQ multiplex PCR; TCRdb has only the in-frame clones, and not every one. The sample records about 3,100 clones, around 88% being singletons. The sequencing used tumor tissue, collected after neoadjuvant nivolumab, alone or with ipilimumab, at or shortly before surgery. These receptors all come from an adult with non-small cell lung cancer.

This clone was picked up a small number of times. V usage is TRBV19 and J usage is TRBJ2-6, with unresolved D. Germline loops: CDR1 LNHDA, CDR2 SQIVND (reference sequence). CDR3 length equals 14 residues. The germline V and J ends were trimmed by 5 bases and 0 bases, with 5 bases remaining between them. CDR3 in amino acids: CASSLSSGANVLTF. CDR3 nucleotide sequence: TGTGCCAGTAGTTTGAGCTCTGGGGCCAACGTCCTGACTTTC.

This clone was counted once. The CDR3: CASSPPGQIYTDTQYF. DNA for the CDR3: TGCGCCAGCAGCCCCCCGGGACAGATTTACACAGATACGCAGTATTTT. This chain connects TRBV5-1 to TRBJ2-3, with 7 bases lining up with TRBD1. V was pared by 4 bases and J by 2 bases, with 10 bases of the junction left unmatched. CDR1 and CDR2 (germline): SGHRS, YFSETQ. The CDR3 loop spans 16 amino acids.

The V call is TRBV5-1, the J call TRBJ1-3; D may be TRBD1 (6 bases). The germline gives CDR1 SGHRS, CDR2 YFSETQ. V was shortened by 0 bases and J by 6 bases, with 13 bases between the two germline ends. This CDR3 contains 15 residues. The CDR3 here is CASSLDRGAVNTIYF. In nucleotides, the CDR3 is TGCGCCAGCAGCTTGGACCGGGGGGCTGTAAACACCATATATTTT.

The V and J genes are TRBV4-3 and TRBJ2-1; possibly TRBD2 for D (6 bases). Germline V lookup: CDR1 LGHNA, CDR2 YSLEER. This CDR3 contains 14 residues. Deletions cut 3 bases from V and 4 bases from J, with 10 bases between. CDR3 nucleotides: TGCGCCAGCAGCCAGGTCCGGGGGTACAATGAGCAGTTCTTC. Protein sequence: CASSQVRGYNEQFF.

The CDR3 DNA sequence: TGTGCCAGCAGTTTAAGGGCTTACACTGAAGCTTTCTTT. Residues: CASSLRAYTEAFF. This chain links TRBV28 with TRBJ1-1; no definite D call. V shed 2 bases and J shed 3 bases, with 7 bases lying between them. This CDR3 region has 13 residues. Germline V gives CDR1 MDHEN, CDR2 SYDVKM.

This clone turned up a few times. The V gene is TRBV27, the J gene TRBJ2-3; unclear D gene. Trimming shortened V by 8 bases and J by 0 bases, and 6 bases separated the two germline ends. The CDR3 extends over 12 amino acids. Germline V gene data show CDR1 as MNHEY and CDR2 as SMNVEV (reference sequence). The chain's CDR3 is CASYTSTDTQYF. The CDR3 DNA reads TGTGCCAGCTACACTAGCACAGATACGCAGTATTTT.

The chain combines TRBV6-5 with TRBJ2-1; 9 nucleotides agree with TRBD2. Germline CDR1 is MNHEY and CDR2 is SVGAGI. The CDR3 extends over 16 amino acids. The junction had 4 bases not matched to a gene; V was cut back by 2 bases and J by 2 bases. This CDR3 reads CASSYEIAGAYNEQFF. In DNA, the CDR3 is TGTGCCAGCAGTTACGAGATAGCGGGAGCCTACAATGAGCAGTTCTTC.

The V call is TRBV5-1, the J call TRBJ1-6; D may be TRBD1 (6 bases). The CDR3 loop spans 16 amino acids. CDR1 and CDR2 (germline): SGHRS, YFSETQ. V was clipped by 6 bases and J by 5 bases, with 18 bases between them. The CDR3 here is CASKLSTGFNNSPLHF. CDR3 nucleotide sequence: TGCGCCAGCAAACTATCGACAGGTTTTAATAATTCACCCCTCCACTTT.

This clone was observed a few times. V gene TRBV4-1 combines with J gene TRBJ2-2, with unresolved D. Germline V gene lookup returns CDR1 MGHRA and CDR2 YSYEKL. The CDR3 runs to 14 residues. V lost 7 bases and J 0 bases, leaving 9 bases between the germline ends. CDR3 sequence (DNA): TGCGCCAGCACAAGTGCGCCGAACACCGGGGAGCTGTTTTTT. This translates into CASTSAPNTGELFF.

CDR3: CASRRGDRETQYF. The CDR3 region has the DNA TGCGCCAGCAGGCGGGGGGATCGGGAGACCCAGTACTTC. V gene TRBV5-1 combines with J gene TRBJ2-5, with TRBD2 matching over 8 bases. The CDR3 spans 13 residues. V was pared by 5 bases and J by 5 bases, with 5 bases of the junction left unmatched. The germline CDR1 and CDR2 sequences are SGHRS and YFSETQ. Full variable domain (rest looked up from reference TRBV5-1 and TRBJ2-5): KAGVTQTPRYLIKTRGQQVTLSCSPISGHRSVSWYQQTPGQGLQFLFEYFSETQRNKGNFPGRFSGRQFSNSRSEMNVSTLELGDSALYLCASRRGDRETQYFGPGTRLLVL.

The V call is TRBV2, the J call TRBJ2-2; no reliable D call. The V gene lost 4 bases and the J gene lost 4 bases, with 10 bases spanning the gap. This CDR3 has 14 residues. Germline V lookup: CDR1 SNHLY, CDR2 FYNNEI. In DNA, the CDR3 is TGTGCCAGCAGTGTTTTGGGTTCCACCGGGGAGCTGTTTTTT. As protein: CASSVLGSTGELFF.

The CDR3 sequence is CASSPTASATNEKLFF. CDR3 DNA: TGTGCCAGCTCACCAACTGCCTCCGCAACTAATGAAAAACTGTTTTTT. The chain carries TRBV18 and TRBJ1-4; D not certain. Trimming shortened V by 2 bases and J by 0 bases, and 10 bases separated the two germline ends. Germline V lookup: CDR1 KGHSH, CDR2 LQKENI. There are 16 residues in the CDR3.

With respect to this clone: The junction does not match germline at one end; this may be a read error. The V and J genes are TRBV29-1 and TRBJ2-3; 7 bases agree with TRBD1. The CDR3 consists of 14 residues. CDR1 is SQVTM and CDR2 is ANQGSEA in the germline V gene. In nucleotides, the CDR3 is TGCAGCGTGGAAGGACAGGCTAGCACAGATACGCAGTATTTT. It is translated as CSVEGQASTDTQYF.

The chain carries TRBV7-2 and TRBJ2-7; D is perhaps TRBD1 or TRBD2 (7 bases each). The germline V and J ends were trimmed by 2 bases and 4 bases, with 15 bases remaining between them. Germline lookup yields CDR1 SGHTA and CDR2 FQGNSA. CDR3 length: 15 residues. Here the CDR3 reads CASSLLPGGGYEQYF. In nucleotides, the CDR3 is TGTGCCAGCAGCTTACTACCAGGGGGGGGATACGAGCAGTACTTC.

The CDR3 spells CASSTGQYNQPQHF. DNA of the CDR3: TGTGCCAGCAGTACCGGACAGTACAATCAGCCCCAGCATTTT. The rearrangement joins TRBV6-5 to TRBJ1-5; D might be TRBD1 (6 bases). The CDR3 loop spans 14 amino acids. Between the trimmed V and J ends, which lost 5 bases and 3 bases, there was a span of 11 bases. CDR1 MNHEY and CDR2 SVGAGI come from the germline V gene.

This sequence joins TRBV11-2 and TRBJ2-5; TRBD1 might be the D (7 bases). Germline V lookup: CDR1 SGHAT, CDR2 FQNNGV. CDR3 length: 15 amino acids. Deletions cut 5 bases from V and 5 bases from J, with 18 bases between. The DNA for the CDR3 is TGTGCCAGCAGCCCTCCCCGCGGGACAGCGGAGACCCAGTACTTC. It codes for CASSPPRGTAETQYF.

J is TRBJ1-4 and V is TRBV5-1; TRBD1 might be the D (5 bases). V was trimmed by 3 bases and J by 0 bases, leaving 15 bases between them. The CDR3 runs to 17 residues. The germline V gene encodes CDR1 SGHRS and CDR2 YFSETQ. CDR3 coding DNA: TGCGCCAGCAGCTCATCAACGGGACCCACAACTAATGAAAAACTGTTTTTT. Protein sequence: CASSSSTGPTTNEKLFF. Variable domain in full (rest from reference TRBV5-1 and TRBJ1-4): KAGVTQTPRYLIKTRGQQVTLSCSPISGHRSVSWYQQTPGQGLQFLFEYFSETQRNKGNFPGRFSGRQFSNSRSEMNVSTLELGDSALYLCASSSSTGPTTNEKLFFGSGTQLSVL.

The V call is TRBV6-1, the J call TRBJ1-6; D gene uncertain. Germline lookup yields CDR1 MNHNS and CDR2 SASEGT. This CDR3 comprises 14 residues. V was cut by 3 bases and J by 0 bases, with 3 bases left in between. The CDR3 region has the DNA TGTGCCAGCAGTGATTACTCCTATAATTCACCCCTCCACTTT. Encoded protein: CASSDYSYNSPLHF.

The genes are TRBV11-2 and TRBJ1-1; 10 nucleotides align to TRBD1. This CDR3 spans 17 amino acids. Trimming cost V 3 bases and J 3 bases; bases outside gene matches: 10. CDR1 is SGHAT, CDR2 FQNNGV, per germline. CDR3 bases: TGTGCCAGCAGCTTGGCCCCCCGCGGGACAGGGGACACTGAAGCTTTCTTT. Protein: CASSLAPRGTGDTEAFF.

The J gene is TRBJ2-2, the V gene TRBV7-6; no definite D call. The CDR3 runs to 13 residues. Per germline, CDR1 SGHVS and CDR2 FNYEAQ. Trimming stripped 5 bases from V and 8 bases from J, with 12 bases between. CDR3 amino acids: CASSRQPAGELFF. For the CDR3, the DNA is TGTGCCAGCAGCCGTCAACCGGCGGGGGAGCTGTTTTTT.

V is TRBV27 and J is TRBJ2-2; no reliable D call. V dropped 5 bases and J dropped 1 base, with 14 bases sitting between them. Per the germline V gene, CDR1 is MNHEY and CDR2 is SMNVEV (reference sequence). The CDR3 runs to 16 residues. DNA of the CDR3: TGTGCCAGCAGTACCTTACCGGGCTTGAACACCGGGGAGCTGTTTTTT. This sequence encodes CASSTLPGLNTGELFF.

Only a few counts were recorded for this clone. The chain employs TRBV5-1 and TRBJ2-5; a possible D gene is TRBD2 (6 bases). Trimming pared 7 bases from V and 5 bases from J, leaving 21 bases between. The CDR3 spans 15 residues. Germline lookup yields CDR1 SGHRS and CDR2 YFSETQ. This CDR3 is CASWVGLGGEETQYF. CDR3 DNA sequence: TGCGCCAGCTGGGTAGGCCTGGGAGGCGAGGAGACCCAGTACTTC.

The CDR3 DNA sequence: TGTGCCAGCAGCTTAGTCCGCGGGGGGCCGAGCTCCTACGAGCAGTACTTC. This codes for CASSLVRGGPSSYEQYF. V is TRBV11-2 and J is TRBJ2-7; the match to TRBD2 covers 8 bases. The CDR3 covers 17 residues. With 1 base clipped from V and 0 bases from J, the junction kept 8 bases outside the gene matches. Germline V gene sequence: CDR1 SGHAT, CDR2 FQNNGV.

The chain uses TRBV25-1 and TRBJ1-1, with TRBD1 matching over 9 bases. Germline CDR1 is MGHDK and CDR2 is SYGVNS. The CDR3 covers 12 residues. V lost 6 bases to trimming and J lost 6 bases; unmatched junction nucleotides: 2. CDR3 protein: CASRDRGAEAFF. The CDR3 region has the DNA TGTGCCAGCAGGGACAGGGGTGCTGAAGCTTTCTTT.